This TCR beta chain was observed in a study of T cell responses to AZD1222 COVID-19 vaccine. Per germline, CDR1 SGHNT and CDR2 YENEEA. The CDR3 is 12 amino acids. Trimming left V 10 bases short and J 6 bases short, with 12 bases between. Data came from immunoSEQ multiplex PCR; TCRdb stores just in-frame clones and leaves some out. Its table records about 140,000 clones. V and J are TRBV11-3 and TRBJ2-2; no reliable D call. The source of this sequence is an adult in good health. The sequenced sample was peripheral blood. The CDR3 sequence: CATLRGPGELFF. The CDR3 bases are TGTGCCACCCTCCGCGGCCCCGGGGAGCTGTTTTTT.